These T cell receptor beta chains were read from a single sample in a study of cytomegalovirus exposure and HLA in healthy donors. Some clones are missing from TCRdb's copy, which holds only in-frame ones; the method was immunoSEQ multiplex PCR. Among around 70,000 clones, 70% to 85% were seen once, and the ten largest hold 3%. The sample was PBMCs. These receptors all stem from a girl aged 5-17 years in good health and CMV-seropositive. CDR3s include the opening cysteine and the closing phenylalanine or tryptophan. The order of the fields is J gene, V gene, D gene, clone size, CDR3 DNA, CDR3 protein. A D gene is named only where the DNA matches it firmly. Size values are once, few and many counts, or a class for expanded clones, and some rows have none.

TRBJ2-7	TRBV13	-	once	TGTGCCAGCAGCTTAGACCCAATGGCGGTTCGAGAGCAGTACTTC	CASSLDPMAVREQYF
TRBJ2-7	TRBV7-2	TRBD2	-	TGTGCCAGCAGCCCCCAGGGAGCGGGAGGGCGAGAGCAGTACTTC	CASSPQGAGGREQYF
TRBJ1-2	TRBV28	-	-	TGTGCCAGCAGAATACCTATAACAGGAGGGTATGGCTACACCTTC	CASRIPITGGYGYTF
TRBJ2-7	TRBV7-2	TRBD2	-	TGTGCCAGCAGCTTATATCCTAGCGGGGGGGCAAATTACGAGCAGTACTTC	CASSLYPSGGANYEQYF
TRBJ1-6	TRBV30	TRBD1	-	TGTGCCTGGAGTGCACTTAGACAGGGAAGTTTTTCACCCCTCCACTTT	CAWSALRQGSFSPLHF
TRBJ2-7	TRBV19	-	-	TGTGCCAGTAGGAAGACAGCATCCTACGAGCAGTACTTC	CASRKTASYEQYF
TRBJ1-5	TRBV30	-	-	TGTGCCTGGGCTGGGCAGGCGGGACAGCCCCAGCATTTT	CAWAGQAGQPQHF
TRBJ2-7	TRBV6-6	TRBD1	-	TGTGCCAGCAGTTACTCCCGGGACAGGGGGGACGAGCAGTACTTC	CASSYSRDRGDEQYF
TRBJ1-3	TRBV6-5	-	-	TGTGCCAGCAGTTACTCGGGCAGGGCCGGAAACACCATATATTTT	CASSYSGRAGNTIYF
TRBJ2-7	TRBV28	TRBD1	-	TGTGCCAGCATCCCCCGGGACAGAGCCTACGAGCAGTACTTC	CASIPRDRAYEQYF
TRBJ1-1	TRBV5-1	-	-	TGCGCCAGCAGCCCGACGGCGGGAAACACTGAAGCTTTCTTT	CASSPTAGNTEAFF
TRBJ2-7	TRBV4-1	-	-	TGCGCCAGCAGCCAAGTTGGCGGCTCCTACGAGCAGTACTTC	CASSQVGGSYEQYF
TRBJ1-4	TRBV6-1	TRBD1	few	TGTGCCAGCAGTGAAGGCAGGGGGAATGAAAAACTGTTTTTT	CASSEGRGNEKLFF
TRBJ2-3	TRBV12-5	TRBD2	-	TGTGCTAGTAGGGAGGGAGGAGGCACAGATACGCAGTATTTT	CASREGGGTDTQYF
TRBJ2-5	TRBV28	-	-	TGTGCCAGCAGTCAGACAAGGGGGGAGACCCAGTACTTC	CASSQTRGETQYF
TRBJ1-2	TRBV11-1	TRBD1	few	TGTGCCAGCAGCGAAGGGACAGGAAGACCGGGCTACACCTTC	CASSEGTGRPGYTF
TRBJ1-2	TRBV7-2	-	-	TGTGCCAGCAGCTTAATAGGTCAGGACTCCGGCTACACCTTC	CASSLIGQDSGYTF
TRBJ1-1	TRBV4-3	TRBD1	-	TGCGCCAGCAGCCCTGGGACAGGGGTGGTGAACACTGAAGCTTTCTTT	CASSPGTGVVNTEAFF
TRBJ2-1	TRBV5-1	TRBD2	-	TGCGCCAGCAGCTTTACTAGCGGGATCTCCTACAATGAGCAGTTCTTC	CASSFTSGISYNEQFF
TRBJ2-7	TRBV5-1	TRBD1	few	TGCGCCAGCAGAGCGTCGGGACAGGGGTCCTACGAGCAGTACTTC	CASRASGQGSYEQYF
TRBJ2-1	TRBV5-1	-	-	TGCGCCAGCAGCTCAGGGGAAAATGAGCAGTTCTTC	CASSSGENEQFF
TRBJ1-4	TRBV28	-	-	TGTGCCTCGGCGAATCGGCGGACTAATGAAAAACTGTTTTTT	CASANRRTNEKLFF
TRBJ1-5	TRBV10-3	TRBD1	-	TGTGCCATCAGTGACTCCGATATCCAGGGGGCCGGTCAGCCCCAGCATTTT	CAISDSDIQGAGQPQHF
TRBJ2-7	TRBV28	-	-	TGTGCCAGCATCAGCGGACCCGGCTACGAGCAGTACTTC	CASISGPGYEQYF
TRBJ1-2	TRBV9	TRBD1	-	TGTGCCAGCAGCGGGGGGACAGCCACTAACTATGGCTACACCTTC	CASSGGTATNYGYTF
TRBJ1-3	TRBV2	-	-	TGTGCCAGCATTGCGCCCACAGGGAGAAACACCATATATTTT	CASIAPTGRNTIYF
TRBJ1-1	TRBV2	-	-	TGTGCCAGCGCAGTAACAGGAATGAACACTGAAGCTTTCTTT	CASAVTGMNTEAFF
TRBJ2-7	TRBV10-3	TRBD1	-	TGTGCCATCAGTGGGAGCTTCGAGACAGGGGGCTGGGAGCAGTACTTC	CAISGSFETGGWEQYF
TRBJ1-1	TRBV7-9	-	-	TGTGCCAGCAGCTTAGGGGGGGGTACTGAAGCTTTCTTT	CASSLGGGTEAFF
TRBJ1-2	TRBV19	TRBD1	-	TGTGCCAGTAGTATTCGGACAGGGAGTTACACCTTC	CASSIRTGSYTF
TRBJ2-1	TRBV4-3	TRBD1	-	TGCGCCAGCAGCCCCGAACCAGGGGGTTGGTACAATGAGCAGTTCTTC	CASSPEPGGWYNEQFF
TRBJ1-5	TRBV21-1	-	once	TGTGCCAGCAGGAGCTATCAGCCCCAGCATTTT	CASRSYQPQHF
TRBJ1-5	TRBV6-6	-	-	TGTGCCAGCAGTTACCAGGCTCAGCCCCAGCATTTT	CASSYQAQPQHF
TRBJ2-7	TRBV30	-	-	TGTGCCTGGAGTGTACCCGGGAACTACGAGCAGTACTTC	CAWSVPGNYEQYF
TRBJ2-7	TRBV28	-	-	TGTGCCAGCAGCGAACCAGGGTATCCCTACGAGCAGTACTTC	CASSEPGYPYEQYF